Given below is one TCR beta chain in context. Its antigen is unknown. TCRdb independently ran MiXCR on the 5' RACE reads; one entry per CDR3 protein. The table records hundreds of thousands of distinct CDR3 sequences, about 11% of them present only once. Germline values: CDR1 SGHRS, CDR2 YFSETQ. The trim removed 3 bases at V and 7 bases at J, leaving 9 bases unmatched. The CDR3 totals 14 residues. This entry comes from a study of CD8 T cells in ankylosing spondylitis. Study-level points and caveats: Reports say disease-linked clones showed up significantly more in matched ankylosing spondylitis synovial fluid. Blood of patients with ankylosing spondylitis appeared to be characterized by a TCR beta motif of eight highly homologous variants.

The chain joins TRBV5-1 to TRBJ1-2; 7 nucleotides agree with TRBD1. The TCR comes from a male donor with ankylosing spondylitis. Sequenced: blood, either unsorted or a sorted T cell fraction (not recorded which). CDR3 amino acids: CASSSPDREGGYTF. The CDR3 nucleotides are TGCGCCAGCAGCTCCCCCGACAGGGAAGGTGGCTACACCTTC.